The 9 T cell receptor beta chains presented below share a single source sample, sequenced in a study of T cells in localized non-small cell lung cancer. TCRdb's table, derived via immunoSEQ multiplex PCR, lists solely in-frame clones and lacks some. There are some 11,000 clones in the sample; approximately 90% occur only once, and roughly an eighth lies in the top ten. Sequences were derived from peripheral blood, sampled before any cancer treatment. The receptors were gathered from a male donor at least 60 years old with stage III lung adenocarcinoma.

The V call is TRBV4-2, the J call TRBJ1-4; no definite D call. CDR3 length: 16 amino acids. V lost 4 bases and J lost 10, with 22 bases in between. Germline CDR1 reads LGHNA; CDR2 reads YNFKEQ. The CDR3 bases are TGTGCCAGCAGCCCTCAAATATCGGGATTTTCTGGAAAACTGTTTTTT. This gives the protein CASSPQISGFSGKLFF.

The chain recombines TRBV15 with TRBJ2-7; 9 bases fit TRBD2. The CDR3 sequence is 15 residues long. Germline values: CDR1 LNHNV, CDR2 YYDKDF (reference sequence). The V segment lost 3 bases and the J segment 4 bases; nucleotides outside the gene matches: 7. The CDR3 here is CATSRPSGTGYEQYF. The CDR3 DNA follows: TGTGCCACCAGCAGGCCTAGCGGGACTGGGTACGAGCAGTACTTC. Full variable domain (remainder filled in from reference TRBV15 and TRBJ2-7): DAMVIQNPRYQVTQFGKPVTLSCSQTLNHNVMYWYQQKSSQAPKLLFHYYDKDFNNEADTPDNFQSRRPNTSFCFLDIRSPGLGDTAMYLCATSRPSGTGYEQYFGPGTRLTVT.

J is TRBJ1-6 and V is TRBV30; D is uncertain. This CDR3 contains 13 residues. Trimming shortened V by 4 bases and J by 7 bases, and 11 bases separated the two germline ends. Germline V gives CDR1 GTSNPN, CDR2 SVGIG (reference sequence). In DNA form, the CDR3 reads TGTGCCTGGACGGGTCTCAGAAATTCACCCCTCCACTTT. Protein sequence: CAWTGLRNSPLHF.

The chain joins TRBV11-2 to TRBJ2-3; TRBD2 matches at 7 bases. The V gene end was trimmed by 5 bases and the J gene end by 2 bases; junction bases not matched to a gene: 7. Germline CDR1 and CDR2: SGHAT and FQNNGV. CDR3 length: 15 residues. This CDR3 reads CASSTRTSITDTQYF. CDR3 bases: TGTGCCAGCAGCACCCGGACTAGTATCACAGATACGCAGTATTTT.

This sequence joins TRBV30 and TRBJ2-1; 11 bases map to TRBD2. Germline CDR1 GTSNPN, CDR2 SVGIG (reference sequence). This CDR3 is 15 amino acids long. CDR3 coding DNA: TGTGGCGGTTGGGGTTGGACTAGCGGGCCCAATGAGCAGTTCTTC. Translating gives CGGWGWTSGPNEQFF.

This chain links TRBV5-1 with TRBJ2-7; D gene uncertain. Trimming shortened V by 0 bases and J by 4 bases, and 2 bases separated the two germline ends. The CDR3 extends over 11 amino acids. Germline V lookup: CDR1 SGHRS, CDR2 YFSETQ. The CDR3 region is CASSLEYEQYF. The CDR3 nucleotides are TGCGCCAGCAGCTTGGAATACGAGCAGTACTTC.

The chain joins TRBV4-3 to TRBJ2-7, with 9 bases aligning to TRBD1. The V gene end was trimmed by 1 base and the J gene end by 4 bases; junction bases not matched to a gene: 5. CDR1 is LGHNA and CDR2 is YSLEER in the germline V gene. This CDR3 has 15 amino acids. CDR3 nucleotide sequence: TGCGCCAGCAGCCAAGGGTGGGACAGGGAATACGAGCAGTACTTC. Its translation: CASSQGWDREYEQYF.

The count of this clone is one. The CDR3 DNA is TGTGCCAGCAGGGACGGAATATACGAGCAGTACTTC. As protein: CASRDGIYEQYF. The chain combines TRBV6-1 with TRBJ2-7, with D unresolved. The V and J ends lost 6 bases and 4 bases respectively, with 10 bases between them. The germline V gene has CDR1 MNHNS and CDR2 SASEGT. The CDR3 is 12 residues long.

V is TRBV29-1 and J is TRBJ1-1; the D gene is possibly TRBD1 (5 bases). Trimming took 6 bases from V and 0 from J, leaving 14 bases between them. The CDR3 spans 14 residues. The V gene's germline CDR1 is SQVTM and CDR2 ANQGSEA. The CDR3 here is CSVWEGLLNTEAFF. CDR3 coding DNA: TGCAGCGTATGGGAGGGGCTCTTGAACACTGAAGCTTTCTTT.